The next 28 T cell receptor beta chains were all read from a single sample in a study of response to subunit inactivated influenza vaccine. TCRdb used MiXCR to reprocess the RT-PCR reads, holding one entry per CDR3 protein. The sample records about 800,000 distinct CDR3 sequences, roughly 20% being singletons. The material was PBMCs from blood, obtained about 5 days after vaccination. These TCRs come from a middle-aged man who received an inactivated influenza vaccine.

The rearrangement links TRBV6-4 to TRBJ2-2; the match to TRBD1 covers 10 bases. Germline V CDR1 and CDR2: MRHNA, SNTAGT. Trimming removed 6 bases from V and 3 bases from J; junction bases left unmatched: 7. The length of the CDR3 is 16 residues. The DNA of the CDR3 is TGTGCCAGCAGCGAGGGACAGGGGAAGGACACCGGGGAGCTGTTTTTT. Protein: CASSEGQGKDTGELFF.

This rearrangement joins TRBV12-3 or TRBV12-4 to TRBJ1-5; D perhaps matches TRBD1 (5 bases). V lost 2 bases and J 5 bases, leaving 10 bases between the germline ends. This CDR3 spans 14 amino acids. The CDR3 DNA sequence: TGTGCCAGCAGTTTACTTAGAGGGGATCAGCCCCAGCATTTT. Translating it yields CASSLLRGDQPQHF.

The chain carries TRBV5-6 and TRBJ1-1; 9 bases agree with TRBD1. The J segment lost 8 bases and the V segment lost 4 bases, leaving 3 bases of the junction unmatched. Germline V gene lookup returns CDR1 SGHDT and CDR2 YYEEEE. The CDR3 extends over 12 amino acids. The CDR3 DNA reads as TGTGCCAGCAGCCGGACAGGGGAGGAAGCTTTCTTT. Protein sequence: CASSRTGEEAFF.

There are a few counts of this clonotype. The rearrangement uses TRBV7-9 and TRBJ2-1; 12 bases match TRBD1. V was clipped by 4 bases and J by 2 bases; unmatched bases: 3. Germline CDR1 and CDR2: SEHNR and FQNEAQ (reference sequence). The length of the CDR3 is 16 residues. CDR3 sequence: CASSSGTGGTYNEQFF. CDR3 sequence (DNA): TGTGCCAGCAGCTCAGGGACAGGGGGCACCTACAATGAGCAGTTCTTC.

This clonotype occurred a few times. V and J are TRBV6-6 and TRBJ1-2, with 10 positions matching TRBD1. After removal of 10 bases from V and 7 bases from J, the junction contained 6 bases not matched to a gene. Germline lookup yields CDR1 MNHNY and CDR2 SVGAGI (reference sequence). The CDR3 is 12 amino acids. The CDR3 bases are TGTGCCATCTCTGGGACAGGGGTTGGCTACACCTTC. Residues: CAISGTGVGYTF.

The DNA for the CDR3 is TGTGCCATCTCGGACTTATTATCCTACGAGCAGTACTTC. Translated, it gives CAISDLLSYEQYF. V gene TRBV10-3 combines with J gene TRBJ2-7; the D gene is possibly TRBD2 (5 bases). The CDR3 has 13 amino acids. The V end lost 8 bases, the J end lost 1 base, and 12 bases lay between the germline ends. In germline, CDR1 is ENHRY, CDR2 SYGVKD.

J is TRBJ2-7 and V is TRBV7-6, with TRBD2 matching 8 bases. The CDR3 is 17 amino acids. Germline V CDR1 and CDR2: SGHVS, FNYEAQ. Trimming took 0 bases from V and 0 from J; bases not matched to a gene: 7. The CDR3 bases are TGTGCCAGCAGCTTAGCGCCCGGGAGGGGGGGCTCCTACGAGCAGTACTTC. Its protein is CASSLAPGRGGSYEQYF.

The genes are TRBV9 and TRBJ2-5; a weak D match, TRBD1 (6 bases). The CDR3 is made up of 14 amino acids. V gave up 4 bases and J gave up 2 bases, with 12 bases separating them. Per the germline V gene, CDR1 is SGDLS and CDR2 is YYNGEE. DNA for the CDR3: TGTGCCAGCAGCCCGGACAGCCTACAAGAGACCCAGTACTTC. Translating it yields CASSPDSLQETQYF. The full variable domain, with the rest looked up from reference TRBV9 and TRBJ2-5, is DSGVTQTPKHLITATGQRVTLRCSPRSGDLSVYWYQQSLDQGLQFLIQYYNGEERAKGNILERFSAQQFPDLHSELNLSSLELGDSALYFCASSPDSLQETQYFGPGTRLLVL.

The rearrangement links TRBV12-3 or TRBV12-4 to TRBJ2-7; 8 bases match TRBD2. V lost 6 bases, J lost 3 bases, and 7 bases stayed unmatched. The CDR3 length is 14 residues. CDR3: CASSRSGDLYEQYF. The CDR3 bases are TGTGCCAGCAGCCGTAGCGGGGACCTCTACGAGCAGTACTTC.

As for this clonotype: A much more abundant neighbour one base away suggests this may be a read error. This chain joins TRBV2 and TRBJ2-1; 11 nucleotides agree with TRBD2. This CDR3 is built from 14 residues. CDR1 and CDR2 from the germline V gene are SNHLY and FYNNEI. V trimming: 7 bases; J trimming: 3 bases; junction bases outside the gene matches: 2. The CDR3 protein is CASKTSGNYNEQFF. The CDR3 bases are TGTGCCAGCAAGACTAGCGGGAACTACAATGAGCAGTTCTTC.

There are a few counts of this clonotype. The rearrangement uses TRBV12-3 or TRBV12-4 and TRBJ2-1; 11 nucleotides align to TRBD1. The V gene end was trimmed by 2 bases and the J gene end by 12 bases; junction bases not matched to a gene: 9. This CDR3 contains 15 residues. CDR3 nucleotide sequence: TGTGCCAGCAGTTTAAGGACAGGGGGCGCGGATGGGCAGTTCTTC. It codes for CASSLRTGGADGQFF.

This rearrangement joins TRBV4-3 to TRBJ2-1, with TRBD2 matching 8 bases. The CDR3 extends over 16 amino acids. CDR1 LGHNA and CDR2 YSLEER come from the germline V gene. V lost 0 bases to trimming and J lost 7 bases; unmatched junction nucleotides: 8. CDR3: CASSQDGAGGLNEQFF. In DNA form, the CDR3 reads TGCGCCAGCAGCCAAGATGGGGCGGGAGGTCTAAATGAGCAGTTCTTC.

This clonotype was detected a few times. V is TRBV11-3 and J is TRBJ2-1; D possibly corresponds to TRBD2 (6 bases). The germline CDR1 and CDR2 sequences are SGHNT and YENEEA. V lost 5 bases to trimming and J lost 4 bases, with 12 bases between them. The CDR3 sequence is 14 residues long. The CDR3 spells CASSGGNPYNEQFF. CDR3 DNA: TGTGCCAGCAGCGGCGGGAATCCTTACAATGAGCAGTTCTTC.

This chain uses TRBV11-2 with TRBJ2-3; D is possibly TRBD1 (7 bases). The germline gives CDR1 SGHAT, CDR2 FQNNGV. V was cut by 1 base and J by 5 bases, with 22 bases left in between. This CDR3 is built from 18 residues. The CDR3 DNA reads as TGTGCCAGCAGCTTAGTCTTCGCCAGGGGGGCTAGGGGAGATACGCAGTATTTT. It yields the protein CASSLVFARGARGDTQYF.

The chain is built from TRBV25-1 and TRBJ2-1, with 13 positions matching TRBD2. The germline gives CDR1 MGHDK, CDR2 SYGVNS. The length of the CDR3 is 15 residues. Trimming cost V 5 bases and J 9 bases; bases outside gene matches: 7. The CDR3 protein is CASSKLAGGPSEQFF. CDR3 nucleotides: TGTGCCAGCAGTAAACTAGCGGGAGGGCCGAGTGAGCAGTTCTTC. Variable domain in full (rest from reference TRBV25-1 and TRBJ2-1): EADIYQTPRYLVIGTGKKITLECSQTMGHDKMYWYQQDPGMELHLIHYSYGVNSTEKGDLSSESTVSRIRTEHFPLTLESARPSHTSQYLCASSKLAGGPSEQFFGPGTRLTVL.

The chain has TRBV5-1 and TRBJ2-5, with a weak D call TRBD2 (6 bases). Germline CDR1 is SGHRS and CDR2 is YFSETQ. The CDR3 spans 16 residues. V was shortened by 0 bases and J by 5 bases, with 17 bases between the two germline ends. The CDR3 is CASSLGPSGGRETQYF. CDR3 in DNA: TGCGCCAGCAGCTTGGGCCCGTCCGGGGGTAGGGAGACCCAGTACTTC. The full variable domain, its missing parts supplied by reference TRBV5-1 and TRBJ2-5, is KAGVTQTPRYLIKTRGQQVTLSCSPISGHRSVSWYQQTPGQGLQFLFEYFSETQRNKGNFPGRFSGRQFSNSRSEMNVSTLELGDSALYLCASSLGPSGGRETQYFGPGTRLLVL.

This clonotype was observed a handful of times. This rearrangement joins TRBV4-2 to TRBJ2-1, with TRBD1 as a possible D gene (5 bases). Germline V gene lookup returns CDR1 LGHNA and CDR2 YNFKEQ. This CDR3 has 15 amino acids. V gave up 0 bases and J gave up 12 bases, with 18 bases separating them. This chain's CDR3 is CASSQDHLGPFRQFF. The CDR3 bases are TGTGCCAGCAGCCAAGATCATCTGGGGCCCTTCAGGCAGTTCTTC.

This clonotype was seen many times. The V gene is TRBV25-1, the J gene TRBJ2-1; 10 bases line up with TRBD1. With V trimmed by 8 bases and J by 7 bases, 11 bases remained unmatched. The CDR3 totals 15 residues. The germline V gene has CDR1 MGHDK and CDR2 SYGVNS. CDR3 protein: CASGKGQGLWNEQFF. CDR3 DNA: TGTGCCAGCGGCAAGGGACAGGGGTTGTGGAATGAGCAGTTCTTC. Together with reference TRBV25-1 and TRBJ2-1, the CDR3 gives the full variable domain: EADIYQTPRYLVIGTGKKITLECSQTMGHDKMYWYQQDPGMELHLIHYSYGVNSTEKGDLSSESTVSRIRTEHFPLTLESARPSHTSQYLCASGKGQGLWNEQFFGPGTRLTVL.

J is TRBJ2-5 and V is TRBV7-2; D not certain. This CDR3 is 15 amino acids long. CDR1 and CDR2 (germline): SGHTA, FQGNSA. V was shortened by 3 bases and J by 9 bases, with 20 bases between the two germline ends. The CDR3 loop reads CASSFTASPVEAQYF. For the CDR3, the DNA is TGTGCCAGCAGCTTCACCGCCTCCCCCGTTGAGGCCCAGTACTTC.

This clonotype was counted a few times. The chain uses TRBV20-1 and TRBJ2-1; no clear D. The CDR3 is made up of 16 amino acids. Trimming took 1 base from V and 0 from J, leaving 13 bases between them. CDR1 and CDR2 (germline): DFQATT, SNEGSKA (reference sequence). The CDR3 region has the DNA TGCAGTGCTAGAGGAGTGGGTAGGAGCTCCTACAATGAGCAGTTCTTC. Translation gives CSARGVGRSSYNEQFF.

This clonotype was seen a handful of times. This rearrangement joins TRBV7-8 to TRBJ2-3; a weak D match, TRBD1 (5 bases). Germline CDR1 and CDR2: SGHVS and FQNEAQ. Trimming removed 5 bases at V and 2 bases at J, with 17 bases between. There are 16 residues in the CDR3. The CDR3 protein is CASSAARYRFTDTQYF. In DNA, the CDR3 is TGTGCCAGCAGCGCAGCTAGATACAGGTTCACAGATACGCAGTATTTT.

CDR3 in amino acids: CSARRQGGSEAFF. CDR3 in DNA: TGCAGTGCTAGAAGGCAGGGAGGGTCCGAAGCTTTCTTT. The rearrangement joins TRBV20-1 to TRBJ1-1, with a tentative D call TRBD1 (5 bases). The CDR3 extends over 13 amino acids. Trimming shortened V by 2 bases and J by 8 bases, and 15 bases separated the two germline ends. Germline V gene lookup returns CDR1 DFQATT and CDR2 SNEGSKA (reference sequence).

At least ten counts were recorded for this clonotype. The chain uses TRBV12-3 or TRBV12-4 and TRBJ1-5; possible D gene TRBD1, 6 bases. The CDR3 spans 16 residues. Between the trimmed V and J ends, which lost 1 base and 0 bases, there was a span of 10 bases. The DNA of the CDR3 is TGTGCCAGCAGTTTAGGGGGGGCGTATAGCAATCAGCCCCAGCATTTT. Amino acid sequence: CASSLGGAYSNQPQHF.

This chain links TRBV6-1 with TRBJ1-6; D ambiguous. Germline V lookup: CDR1 MNHNS, CDR2 SASEGT. Trimming stripped 6 bases from V and 5 bases from J, with 14 bases between. This CDR3 region has 15 residues. The CDR3, as DNA: TGTGCCAGCAGACACCGACCCCCCAATAATTCACCCCTCCACTTT. Protein sequence: CASRHRPPNNSPLHF.

This clonotype was counted only a few times. The gene calls are TRBV6-2 or TRBV6-3 and TRBJ2-1, with 13 positions matching TRBD2. Looked up from germline, CDR1 is MNHEY and CDR2 is SVGEGT. The CDR3 is made up of 18 amino acids. The J segment lost 6 bases and the V segment lost 7 bases, leaving 15 bases of the junction unmatched. The CDR3 protein is CASNGLAGEVLGTNEQFF. The CDR3 DNA is TGTGCCAGCAATGGACTAGCGGGAGAGGTGTTGGGCACCAATGAGCAGTTCTTC.

The V and J genes are TRBV18 and TRBJ2-7; 9 positions agree with TRBD1. This CDR3 has 16 amino acids. Germline CDR1 reads KGHSH; CDR2 reads LQKENI. Losses at the gene ends were 6 bases for V and 4 bases for J; bases not matched to a gene: 13. Here the CDR3 DNA reads TGTGCCAGCTCTCGGGGACAGGGAAGCTCCCTTTACGAGCAGTACTTC. It specifies CASSRGQGSSLYEQYF. The variable domain in full, completed from reference TRBV18 and TRBJ2-7, reads NAGVMQNPRHLVRRRGQEARLRCSPMKGHSHVYWYRQLPEEGLKFMVYLQKENIIDESGMPKERFSAEFPKEGPSILRIQQVVRGDSAAYFCASSRGQGSSLYEQYFGPGTRLTVT.

The chain has TRBV20-1 and TRBJ2-5, with TRBD2 matching 11 bases. The germline V gene encodes CDR1 DFQATT and CDR2 SNEGSKA (reference sequence). The CDR3 sequence is 17 residues long. Trimming at V came to 0 bases and at J to 2 bases, leaving 8 bases not matched to a gene. CDR3 coding DNA: TGCAGTGCTAGAGATCGGGCTAGCGGGGGGACGCAAGAGACCCAGTACTTC. Encoded protein: CSARDRASGGTQETQYF.

This chain joins TRBV6-2 or TRBV6-3 and TRBJ1-5; the D gene is possibly TRBD1 (5 bases). The CDR3 sequence is 16 residues long. Germline CDR1 MNHEY, CDR2 SVGEGT. Trimming cost V 2 bases and J 1 base, with 12 bases left between them. The CDR3: CASSYKIRQSNQPQHF. In DNA form, the CDR3 reads TGTGCCAGCAGTTACAAAATCAGACAGAGCAATCAGCCCCAGCATTTT.